This entry features one T cell receptor (beta chain) sequence. Its cognate antigen is unknown. The table came from immunoSEQ multiplex PCR; TCRdb's copy has only in-frame clones and leaves some out. The repertoire holds some 67,000 clones, with about 94% as singletons. The CDR3 length is 16 residues. Trimming took 3 bases from V and 2 from J; bases not matched to a gene: 6. Germline assignment: CDR1 KGHSH and CDR2 LQKENI. The entry originates in a study of cytomegalovirus exposure and HLA in healthy donors. Points from the study as a whole: The investigators catalogued about 170 TCR beta chains as cytomegalovirus-associated.

The gene calls are TRBV18 and TRBJ2-3; the match to TRBD1 covers 9 bases. The source of this sequence is a woman aged 18-29 years in good health and CMV-seronegative. The sample taken for sequencing was PBMCs. CDR3 in amino acids: CASSPPTGGNTDTQYF. CDR3 in DNA: TGTGCCAGCTCACCCCCGACAGGGGGGAACACAGATACGCAGTATTTT.